This T cell receptor (beta chain) was sequenced for a study of blood T cell repertoires in COVID-19. Enrollees, about 18 to 90 years old, lived in about two dozen US areas. Original processing methods: Reference gene primer amplification gave nucleated cell count estimates. Produced via immunoSEQ multiplex PCR; TCRdb's table is partial and in-frame only. Clone size and the V and J calls come from that table; the DNA yielded D and trimming. The sample carries approximately 300,000 clones, 90% recorded once. The sequenced material came from PBMCs or T cells enriched from blood (not recorded which). The origin of this receptor is a woman younger than 45 who had been exposed to COVID-19.

The CDR3 DNA is TGTGCCAGCAGCGTGGGCAGGGGGCATGAGACCCAGTACTTC. Encoded protein: CASSVGRGHETQYF. This chain links TRBV9 with TRBJ2-5; 8 nucleotides match TRBD1. This CDR3 spans 14 amino acids. V lost 2 bases to trimming and J lost 5 bases; unmatched junction nucleotides: 5. Germline lookup yields CDR1 SGDLS and CDR2 YYNGEE.